These 19 T cell receptor beta chains share one sample of origin, sequenced in a study of long-term antiretroviral therapy in people with HIV. Sequencing used immunoSEQ v3.0 at survey level. Using immunoSEQ multiplex PCR, the repertoire was profiled, and TCRdb retains in-frame clones only, with some absent. Among tens of thousands of clones listed, roughly 80% were seen once. Sample: unsorted PBMCs, taken 0.3 years after starting antiretroviral therapy. The receptors shown here come from a man aged 35-49 years with HIV.

V and J are TRBV2 and TRBJ2-1; 7 bases are shared with TRBD2. Germline values: CDR1 SNHLY, CDR2 FYNNEI. The CDR3 consists of 14 residues. After removal of 6 bases from V and 13 bases from J, the junction contained 15 bases not matched to a gene. CDR3 DNA sequence: TGTGCCAGCAGCGGGGGACTAAGCGGGAAGGGTCAGTTCTTC. Residues: CASSGGLSGKGQFF.

V and J are TRBV7-9 and TRBJ2-5; tentative D call: TRBD2 (5 bases). Germline CDR1 reads SEHNR; CDR2 reads FQNEAQ (reference sequence). V was shortened by 2 bases and J by 2 bases, with 12 bases between the two germline ends. This CDR3 has 15 amino acids. The CDR3: CASSLFRGGQETQYF. CDR3 bases: TGTGCCAGCAGCTTATTTCGCGGCGGGCAAGAGACCCAGTACTTC. Filled out from reference TRBV7-9 and TRBJ2-5, the complete variable domain reads DTGVSQNPRHKITKRGQNVTFRCDPISEHNRLYWYRQTLGQGPEFLTYFQNEAQLEKSRLLSDRFSAERPKGSFSTLEIQRTEQGDSAMYLCASSLFRGGQETQYFGPGTRLLVL.

The chain recombines TRBV6-5 with TRBJ2-1; 8 bases line up with TRBD1. The junction had 4 bases not matched to a gene; V was cut back by 6 bases and J by 3 bases. Per the germline V gene, CDR1 is MNHEY and CDR2 is SVGAGI. The CDR3 is 14 residues long. Here the CDR3 reads CASRVDRDYNEQFF. In nucleotides, the CDR3 is TGTGCCAGCAGGGTGGACAGGGACTACAATGAGCAGTTCTTC.

The CDR3 loop is CASSHGLYEQYF. In DNA, the CDR3 is TGTGCCAGCAGCCATGGACTTTACGAGCAGTACTTC. This chain links TRBV7-9 with TRBJ2-7; TRBD2 might be the D (5 bases). Trimming removed 5 bases from V and 4 bases from J, with 9 bases in between. The germline CDR1 and CDR2 sequences are SEHNR and FQNEAQ (reference sequence). The CDR3 covers 12 residues.

The chain couples TRBV5-6 to TRBJ1-6; D unresolved. With 2 bases removed from V and 13 bases from J, the gap between germline ends came to 7 bases. The CDR3 runs 11 residues. Germline V CDR1 and CDR2: SGHDT, YYEEEE. The CDR3 loop is CASSLAGPLHF. The CDR3 nucleotides read TGTGCCAGCAGCTTAGCCGGGCCCCTCCACTTT.

In this sample, this clone turned up once. The chain recombines TRBV19 with TRBJ2-7; D remains unclear. CDR1 LNHDA and CDR2 SQIVND come from the germline V gene (reference sequence). V was shortened by 7 bases and J by 7 bases, with 20 bases between the two germline ends. This CDR3 has 14 residues. The chain's CDR3 is CASTRFHSIGEQYF. The DNA of the CDR3 is TGTGCCAGTACAAGATTCCATTCGATTGGGGAGCAGTACTTC.

CDR3 sequence: CASSSGTSGYNEQFF. CDR3 nucleotide sequence: TGTGCCAGCAGTTCCGGGACTAGCGGCTACAATGAGCAGTTCTTC. V gene TRBV28 combines with J gene TRBJ2-1; 11 bases align to TRBD2. From germline, CDR1 is MDHEN and CDR2 SYDVKM. V trimming: 4 bases; J trimming: 3 bases; junction bases outside the gene matches: 2. The CDR3 length is 15 residues.

This chain uses TRBV18 with TRBJ2-1; TRBD2 aligns across 12 bases. Germline V CDR1 and CDR2: KGHSH, LQKENI. The CDR3 sequence is 15 residues long. V lost 5 bases, J lost 4 bases, and 3 bases stayed unmatched. CDR3 DNA sequence: TGTGCCAGCTCATCGACTAGCGGGGGTTACAATGAGCAGTTCTTC. It translates to CASSSTSGGYNEQFF.

The chain carries TRBV19 and TRBJ2-5; perhaps TRBD2 as D (6 bases). The CDR3 consists of 14 residues. Trimming shortened V by 1 base and J by 6 bases, and 12 bases separated the two germline ends. Germline values: CDR1 LNHDA, CDR2 SQIVND (reference sequence). CDR3 sequence: CASSIGEAAKTQYF. The CDR3 nucleotides are TGTGCCAGTAGTATAGGGGAGGCGGCGAAGACCCAGTACTTC.

The genes are TRBV5-4 and TRBJ2-1; D perhaps matches TRBD1 (6 bases). The CDR3 is 14 amino acids. Trimming took off 3 bases at V and 6 bases at J, with 13 bases between the two ends. Germline loops: CDR1 SGHNT, CDR2 YYREEE (reference sequence). The CDR3 loop is CASSSYRVSNEQFF. In DNA, the CDR3 is TGTGCCAGCAGCTCCTACAGGGTATCCAATGAGCAGTTCTTC.

The genes are TRBV7-2 and TRBJ1-2, with 9 positions matching TRBD1. Germline lookup yields CDR1 SGHTA and CDR2 FQGNSA. This CDR3 contains 15 residues. V gave up 3 bases and J gave up 4 bases; unmatched junction bases: 6. The CDR3: CASSFDTGGVYGYTF. CDR3 coding DNA: TGTGCCAGCAGCTTTGATACAGGGGGCGTCTATGGCTACACCTTC.

The V call is TRBV6-6, the J call TRBJ2-2, with D uncertain. The V gene's germline CDR1 is MNHNY and CDR2 SVGAGI (reference sequence). The CDR3 sequence is 14 residues long. The V end lost 7 bases, the J end lost 0 bases, and 9 bases lay between the germline ends. The CDR3 sequence: CASTLTSNTGELFF. CDR3 nucleotide sequence: TGTGCCAGCACCCTGACCTCGAACACCGGGGAGCTGTTTTTT.

Judged by abundance, this clone is medium-sized. V and J are TRBV6-5 and TRBJ1-5; D remains ambiguous. Germline V lookup: CDR1 MNHEY, CDR2 SVGAGI. This CDR3 has 16 residues. Trimming shortened V by 0 bases and J by 0 bases, and 9 bases separated the two germline ends. The CDR3 sequence is CASSYSRFYSNQPQHF. For the CDR3, the DNA is TGTGCCAGCAGTTACTCGAGATTTTATAGCAATCAGCCCCAGCATTTT.

As for this clone: Other DNA sequences in the sample encode the same CDR3. This chain connects TRBV28 to TRBJ2-7; D is perhaps TRBD1 (5 bases). The V gene lost 5 bases and the J gene lost 4 bases, with 6 bases spanning the gap. The CDR3 sequence is 11 residues long. Germline CDR1 MDHEN, CDR2 SYDVKM. The CDR3 DNA reads TGTGCCAGCAGTAGGGGATACGAGCAGTACTTC. Its protein is CASSRGYEQYF. Looking up the rest from reference TRBV28 and TRBJ2-7 gives the full variable domain: DVKVTQSSRYLVKRTGEKVFLECVQDMDHENMFWYRQDPGLGLRLIYFSYDVKMKEKGDIPEGYSVSREKKERFSLILESASTNQTSMYLCASSRGYEQYFGPGTRLTVT.

By proportion, this clone is medium-sized. The chain recombines TRBV7-9 with TRBJ2-1; D not certain. There are 12 residues in the CDR3. Germline CDR1 and CDR2: SEHNR and FQNEAQ (reference sequence). The ends were cut back, 2 bases at V and 5 bases at J, with 4 bases in the middle. Here the CDR3 DNA reads TGTGCCAGCAGCTTACTCGACAATGAGCAGTTCTTC. It is translated as CASSLLDNEQFF.

The table lists this clone with a few counts. The V and J genes are TRBV2 and TRBJ1-2; 10 bases align to TRBD1. CDR1 is SNHLY and CDR2 is FYNNEI in the germline V gene. This CDR3 is built from 14 residues. V trimming: 6 bases; J trimming: 6 bases; junction bases outside the gene matches: 7. The CDR3 protein is CASRGQGEPHGYTF. The CDR3 DNA sequence: TGTGCCAGCAGAGGACAGGGGGAGCCTCATGGCTACACCTTC.

V and J are TRBV5-1 and TRBJ2-1; tentative D call: TRBD2 (5 bases). This CDR3 contains 15 residues. The V end was cut by 2 bases, the J end by 2 bases, with 11 bases between. Germline assignment: CDR1 SGHRS and CDR2 YFSETQ. CDR3 amino acids: CASSFGGGPYNEQFF. The CDR3 DNA reads TGCGCCAGCAGCTTTGGCGGAGGACCCTACAATGAGCAGTTCTTC.

The rearrangement links TRBV10-3 to TRBJ2-5; TRBD1 or TRBD2 may be the D gene (7 bases each). V lost 5 bases and J 3 bases, leaving 19 bases between the germline ends. CDR1 ENHRY and CDR2 SYGVKD come from the germline V gene. The CDR3 totals 16 residues. CDR3 nucleotides: TGTGCCATCAGTCCCCAGGGGGGGGGTGGCGAAGAGACCCAGTACTTC. Residues: CAISPQGGGGEETQYF.

The genes are TRBV19 and TRBJ2-5; no clear D gene. The CDR3 has 11 residues. The V gene's germline CDR1 is LNHDA and CDR2 SQIVND (reference sequence). The V end was cut by 8 bases, the J end by 1 base, with 5 bases between. In nucleotides, the CDR3 is TGTGCCAGTCGGGCCCAAGAGACCCAGTACTTC. Translated: CASRAQETQYF.